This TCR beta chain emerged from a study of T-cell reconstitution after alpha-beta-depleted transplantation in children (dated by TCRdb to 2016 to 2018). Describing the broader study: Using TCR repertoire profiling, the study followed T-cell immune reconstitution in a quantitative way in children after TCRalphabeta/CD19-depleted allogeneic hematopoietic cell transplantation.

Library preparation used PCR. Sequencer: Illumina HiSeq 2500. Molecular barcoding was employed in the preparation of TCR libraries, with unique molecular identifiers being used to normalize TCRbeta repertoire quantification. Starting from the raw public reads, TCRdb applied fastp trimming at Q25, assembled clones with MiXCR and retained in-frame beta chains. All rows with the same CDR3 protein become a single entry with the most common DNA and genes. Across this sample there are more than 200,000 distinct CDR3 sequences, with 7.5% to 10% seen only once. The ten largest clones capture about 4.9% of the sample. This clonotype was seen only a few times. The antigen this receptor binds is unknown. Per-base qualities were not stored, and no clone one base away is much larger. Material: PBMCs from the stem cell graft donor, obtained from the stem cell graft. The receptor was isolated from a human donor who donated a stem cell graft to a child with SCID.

The sequenced DNA: TGTGCCAGCAGCCAATCGGGTTCCCTCCACTTT. Its translation reads: CASSQSGSLHF. The sequence joins TRBV3-1 to TRBJ1-6; the D gene cannot be named for sure. Reading from cysteine to phenylalanine, the CDR3 counts 11 amino acids. Solely the CDR3 DNA is kept, with 33 bases framed from the first base. The V end loses 2 bases and the J end loses 14 bases, and a stretch of 7 bases separates them. The CDR1 and CDR2 encoded by the germline V gene (reference sequence) are LGHDT and YNNKEL.